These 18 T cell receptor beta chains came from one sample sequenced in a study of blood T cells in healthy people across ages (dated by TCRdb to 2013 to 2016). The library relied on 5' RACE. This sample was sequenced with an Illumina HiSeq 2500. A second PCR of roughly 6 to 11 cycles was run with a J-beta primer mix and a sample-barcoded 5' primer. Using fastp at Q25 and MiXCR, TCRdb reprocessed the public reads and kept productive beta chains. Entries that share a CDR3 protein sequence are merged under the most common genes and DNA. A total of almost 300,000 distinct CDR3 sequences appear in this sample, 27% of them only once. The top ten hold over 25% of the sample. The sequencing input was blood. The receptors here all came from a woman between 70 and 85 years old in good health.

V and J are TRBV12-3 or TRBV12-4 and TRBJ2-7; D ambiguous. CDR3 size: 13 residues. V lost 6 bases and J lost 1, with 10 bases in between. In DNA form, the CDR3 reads TGTGCCAGCAGGAGGACGGGTTCCTACGAGCAGTACTTC. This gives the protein CASRRTGSYEQYF.

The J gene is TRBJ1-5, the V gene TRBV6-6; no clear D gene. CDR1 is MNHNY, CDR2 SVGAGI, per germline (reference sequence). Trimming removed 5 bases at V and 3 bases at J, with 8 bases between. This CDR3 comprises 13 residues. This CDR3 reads CASSPPINQPQHF. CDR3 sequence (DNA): TGTGCCAGCAGTCCTCCCATCAATCAGCCCCAGCATTTT.

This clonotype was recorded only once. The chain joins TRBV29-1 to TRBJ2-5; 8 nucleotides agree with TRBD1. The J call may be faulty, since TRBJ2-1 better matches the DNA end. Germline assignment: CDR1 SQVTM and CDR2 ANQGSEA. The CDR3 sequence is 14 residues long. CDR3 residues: CSVERQGAYNEQFF. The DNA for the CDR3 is TGCAGCGTTGAACGGCAGGGGGCGTACAATGAGCAGTTCTTC.

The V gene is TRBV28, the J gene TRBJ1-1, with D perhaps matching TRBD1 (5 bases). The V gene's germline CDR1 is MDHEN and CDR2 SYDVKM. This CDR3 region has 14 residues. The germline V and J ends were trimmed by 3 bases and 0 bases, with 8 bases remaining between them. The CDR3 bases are TGTGCCAGCAGTTTTGGGGGGGTGAACACTGAAGCTTTCTTT. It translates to CASSFGGVNTEAFF.

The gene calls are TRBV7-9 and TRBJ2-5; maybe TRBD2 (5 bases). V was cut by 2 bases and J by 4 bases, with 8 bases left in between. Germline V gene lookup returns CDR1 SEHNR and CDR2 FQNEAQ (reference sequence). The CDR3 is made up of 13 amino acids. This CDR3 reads CASSLSSGETQYF. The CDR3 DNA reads TGTGCCAGCAGCTTATCGAGCGGAGAGACCCAGTACTTC.

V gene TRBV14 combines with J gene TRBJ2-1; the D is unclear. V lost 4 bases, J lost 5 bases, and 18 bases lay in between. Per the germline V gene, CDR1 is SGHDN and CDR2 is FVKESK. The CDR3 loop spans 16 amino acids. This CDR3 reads CASSPLITYLDNEQFF. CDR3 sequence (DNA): TGTGCCAGCAGCCCCCTCATCACATACCTCGACAATGAGCAGTTCTTC.

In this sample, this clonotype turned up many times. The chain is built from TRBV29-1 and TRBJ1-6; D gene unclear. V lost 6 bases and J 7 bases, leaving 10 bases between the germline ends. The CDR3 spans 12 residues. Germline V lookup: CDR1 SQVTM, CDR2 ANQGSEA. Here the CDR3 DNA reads TGCAGCGTATCGGACGGGAATTCACCCCTCCACTTT. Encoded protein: CSVSDGNSPLHF.

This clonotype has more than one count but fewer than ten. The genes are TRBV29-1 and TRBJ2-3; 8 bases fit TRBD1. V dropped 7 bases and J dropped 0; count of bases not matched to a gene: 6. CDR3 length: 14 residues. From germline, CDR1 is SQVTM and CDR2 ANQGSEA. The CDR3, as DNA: TGCAGCGCCGCGGGACAGGTTAGCACAGATACGCAGTATTTT. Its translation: CSAAGQVSTDTQYF.

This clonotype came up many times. The CDR3 DNA reads TGTGCCAGCAGCTCTCCCCCGGGACTAGCGGGAGATGAGCAGTTCTTC. This encodes CASSSPPGLAGDEQFF. The chain combines TRBV11-1 with TRBJ2-5, with 14 bases fitting TRBD2. The end of the DNA fits TRBJ2-1 better, so the J call may be wrong. Per germline, CDR1 SGHAT and CDR2 FQDESV (reference sequence). The length of the CDR3 is 16 residues.

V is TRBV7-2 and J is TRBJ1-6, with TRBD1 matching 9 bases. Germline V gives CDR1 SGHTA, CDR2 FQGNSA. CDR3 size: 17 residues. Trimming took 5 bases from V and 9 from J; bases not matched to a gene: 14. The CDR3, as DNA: TGTGCCAGCAGCATGAGCCCCCGGACAGGGGCCTCTTCACCCCTCCACTTT. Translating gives CASSMSPRTGASSPLHF.

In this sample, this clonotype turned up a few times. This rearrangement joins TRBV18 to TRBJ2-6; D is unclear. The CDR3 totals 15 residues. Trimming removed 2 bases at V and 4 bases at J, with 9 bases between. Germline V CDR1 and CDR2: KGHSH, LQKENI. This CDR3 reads CASSPGLTGANVLTF. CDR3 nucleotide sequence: TGTGCCAGCTCACCAGGATTGACCGGGGCCAACGTCCTGACTTTC.

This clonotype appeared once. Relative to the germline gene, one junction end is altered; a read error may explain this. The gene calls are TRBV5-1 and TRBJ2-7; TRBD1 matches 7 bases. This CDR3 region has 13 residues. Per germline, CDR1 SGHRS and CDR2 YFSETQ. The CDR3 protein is CASSTGQTTLRVF. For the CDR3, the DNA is TGCGCCAGCAGCACGGGACAGACAACTCTCAGGGTTTTC.

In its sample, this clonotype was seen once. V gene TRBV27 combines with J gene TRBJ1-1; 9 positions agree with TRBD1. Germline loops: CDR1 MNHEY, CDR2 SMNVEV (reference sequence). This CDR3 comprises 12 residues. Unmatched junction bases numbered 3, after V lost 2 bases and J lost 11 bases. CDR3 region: CASSLTGGHAFF. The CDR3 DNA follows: TGTGCCAGCAGTTTAACAGGGGGCCACGCTTTCTTT.

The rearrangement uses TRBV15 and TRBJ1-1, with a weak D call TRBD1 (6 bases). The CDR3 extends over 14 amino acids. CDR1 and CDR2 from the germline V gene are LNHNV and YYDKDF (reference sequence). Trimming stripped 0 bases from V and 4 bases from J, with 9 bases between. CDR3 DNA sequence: TGTGCCACCAGCAGAGATCAGGGGAGCACTGAAGCTTTCTTT. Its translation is CATSRDQGSTEAFF.

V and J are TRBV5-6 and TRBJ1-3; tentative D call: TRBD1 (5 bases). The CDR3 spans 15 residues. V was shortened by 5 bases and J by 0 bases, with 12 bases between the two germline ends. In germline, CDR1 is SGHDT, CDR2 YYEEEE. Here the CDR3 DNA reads TGTGCCAGCAGAGTAAGGGGCTCCTCTGGAAACACCATATATTTT. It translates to CASRVRGSSGNTIYF.

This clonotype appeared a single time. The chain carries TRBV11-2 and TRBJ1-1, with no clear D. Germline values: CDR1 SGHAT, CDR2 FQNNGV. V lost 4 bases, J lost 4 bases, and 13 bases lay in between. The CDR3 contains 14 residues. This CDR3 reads CASSSGALGTEAFF. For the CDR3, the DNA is TGTGCCAGCAGCTCGGGAGCACTGGGCACTGAAGCTTTCTTT. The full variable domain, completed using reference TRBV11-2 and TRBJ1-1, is EAGVAQSPRYKIIEKRQSVAFWCNPISGHATLYWYQQILGQGPKLLIQFQNNGVVDDSQLPKDRFSAERLKGVDSTLKIQPAKLEDSAVYLCASSSGALGTEAFFGQGTRLTVV.

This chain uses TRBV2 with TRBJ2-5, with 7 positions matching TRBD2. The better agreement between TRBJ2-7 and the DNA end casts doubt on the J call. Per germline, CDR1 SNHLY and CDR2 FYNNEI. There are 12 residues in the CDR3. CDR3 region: CASTGGIGEQYF. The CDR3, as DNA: TGTGCCAGCACCGGGGGGATTGGCGAGCAGTACTTC.

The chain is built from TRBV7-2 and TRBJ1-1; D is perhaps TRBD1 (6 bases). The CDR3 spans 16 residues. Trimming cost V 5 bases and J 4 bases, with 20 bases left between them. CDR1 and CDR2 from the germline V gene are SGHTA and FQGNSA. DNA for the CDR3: TGTGCCAGCAGCCCAGGAGGTGGGGGCTCGGGCACTGAAGCTTTCTTT. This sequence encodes CASSPGGGGSGTEAFF.